This T cell receptor (beta chain) originates from a study of cytomegalovirus exposure and HLA in healthy donors. Regarding the study as a whole: In a later analysis, at a false discovery rate of 0.05, under 20,000 TCR beta sequences matched HLA alleles. Likely technical artifact: a cluster of highly shared sequence variants. Cytomegalovirus status was reportedly diagnosed by the classifier with high specificity and sensitivity. Despite most TCR sequences being rare, some public TCRs occurred in many donors.

PCR employed 60 Vbeta and 13 Jbeta primers. This table comes from immunoSEQ multiplex PCR, and its TCRdb copy is limited to in-frame clones, with some not included. Here the sample spans some 130,000 clones, around 77% being singletons. In the case of this clone: Its specificity is not known.

The CDR3 length is 14 residues. The V and J ends lost 1 base and 8 bases, in that order; junction bases with no gene match: 7. Germline CDR1 and CDR2: MDHEN and SYDVKM. The sequencing input was PBMCs. This sequence was found in a woman aged 55-75 years in good health and CMV-seronegative. The V gene is TRBV28, the J gene TRBJ1-1; 7 bases line up with TRBD1. The CDR3 bases are TGTGCCAGCAGTTTATCAAGACGGGGACAGGAAGCTTTCTTT. Its protein is CASSLSRRGQEAFF.